This passage covers 20 T cell receptor beta chains from one sample sequenced in a study of blood T cell repertoires in COVID-19. The method was immunoSEQ multiplex PCR; TCRdb's version includes in-frame clones alone and lacks a portion of them. The sample has 35,000 to 40,000 clones; almost 90% are singletons. The sample was peripheral blood. The source is a man between 65 and 80 years old with acute or convalescent COVID-19.

Only a few counts were recorded for this clone. Other nucleotide sequences in the sample specify the same CDR3. The chain carries TRBV7-9 and TRBJ1-1, with 7 bases lining up with TRBD1. Germline values: CDR1 SEHNR, CDR2 FQNEAQ (reference sequence). This CDR3 region has 12 residues. J gave up 6 bases and V 4 bases, and 2 bases lay outside the gene matches. The CDR3 nucleotides are TGTGCCAGCAGCTCAGGACAGGCTGAAGCTTTCTTT. Its protein is CASSSGQAEAFF.

The genes are TRBV7-9 and TRBJ2-2; D not resolved. V dropped 2 bases and J dropped 7 bases, with 11 bases sitting between them. Germline V CDR1 and CDR2: SEHNR, FQNEAQ (reference sequence). The length of the CDR3 is 14 residues. The CDR3 here is CASSLTYSGGELFF. DNA of the CDR3: TGTGCCAGCAGCTTAACATATTCGGGCGGGGAGCTGTTTTTT.

The V and J genes are TRBV15 and TRBJ1-5; perhaps TRBD1 as D (5 bases). V was clipped by 0 bases and J by 6 bases, with 12 bases between them. Germline V gives CDR1 LNHNV, CDR2 YYDKDF (reference sequence). This CDR3 spans 15 amino acids. CDR3 coding DNA: TGTGCCACCAGCAGAGAGTCCCAGGGCCTTCAGCCCCAGCATTTT. Residues: CATSRESQGLQPQHF.

The rearrangement joins TRBV6-2 or TRBV6-3 to TRBJ2-3; the D gene is possibly TRBD2 (5 bases). The CDR3 has 14 amino acids. Germline V gene data show CDR1 as MNHEY and CDR2 as SVGEGT. V was pared by 6 bases and J by 3 bases, with 13 bases between. CDR3 residues: CASSPGVATDTQYF. In nucleotides, the CDR3 is TGTGCCAGCAGCCCCGGGGTAGCAACAGATACGCAGTATTTT.

The rearrangement uses TRBV6-5 and TRBJ1-2; a weak D match, TRBD1 (6 bases). The CDR3 extends over 14 amino acids. Germline lookup yields CDR1 MNHEY and CDR2 SVGAGI. V was shortened by 4 bases and J by 5 bases, with 14 bases between the two germline ends. This chain's CDR3 is CASSSGQSYYGYTF. DNA for the CDR3: TGTGCCAGCAGTTCTGGACAGAGCTATTATGGCTACACCTTC.

DNA of the CDR3: TGTGCCAGCAGCCAACAAGAGCAGGGGGTCGCCTATGGCTACACCTTC. Its translation is CASSQQEQGVAYGYTF. The V gene is TRBV4-2, the J gene TRBJ1-2, with 7 bases identical to TRBD1. Germline values: CDR1 LGHNA, CDR2 YNFKEQ. The CDR3 length is 16 residues. Trimming took 2 bases from V and 4 from J; bases not matched to a gene: 10.

This chain joins TRBV27 and TRBJ2-2, with a weak D call TRBD2 (6 bases). Germline V gives CDR1 MNHEY, CDR2 SMNVEV (reference sequence). The CDR3 has 14 residues. The V and J ends lost 1 base and 5 bases respectively, with 8 bases between them. This CDR3 reads CASSLFRGTGELFF. CDR3 nucleotides: TGTGCCAGCAGTTTATTTCGGGGGACCGGGGAGCTGTTTTTT.

The CDR3 loop is CATPGQGDNSPLHF. The DNA for the CDR3 is TGTGCCACTCCGGGACAGGGGGACAATTCACCCCTCCACTTT. The rearrangement links TRBV28 to TRBJ1-6; TRBD1 matches at 11 bases. Trimming took 10 bases from V and 7 from J; bases not matched to a gene: 6. The CDR3 is 14 amino acids. CDR1 is MDHEN, CDR2 SYDVKM, per germline.

This chain connects TRBV7-2 to TRBJ2-5; TRBD2 might be the D (6 bases). Germline-derived CDR1 and CDR2 are SGHTA and FQGNSA. V lost 0 bases and J lost 3, with 11 bases in between. This CDR3 comprises 15 residues. CDR3 in DNA: TGTGCCAGCAGCTTAGCAACTCCGGGGGAAGAGACCCAGTACTTC. Residues: CASSLATPGEETQYF. Full variable domain (outside the CDR3, taken from reference TRBV7-2 and TRBJ2-5): GAGVSQSPSNKVTEKGKDVELRCDPISGHTALYWYRQSLGQGLEFLIYFQGNSAPDKSGLPSDRFSAERTGGSVSTLTIQRTQQEDSAVYLCASSLATPGEETQYFGPGTRLLVL.

With respect to this clone: Different DNA sequences within this sample yield the same CDR3. The chain has TRBV9 and TRBJ2-7; either TRBD1 or TRBD2 may fit D (5 bases each). This CDR3 is built from 12 residues. V was pared by 4 bases and J by 4 bases, with 9 bases between. Germline loops: CDR1 SGDLS, CDR2 YYNGEE. Written as DNA, the CDR3 is TGTGCCAGCAGCTTAGAGGGGTACGAGCAGTACTTC. It specifies CASSLEGYEQYF.

This clone was seen a single time. The V call is TRBV9, the J call TRBJ2-1; D perhaps matches TRBD2 (6 bases). V was shortened by 4 bases and J by 4 bases, with 15 bases between the two germline ends. Germline CDR1 SGDLS, CDR2 YYNGEE. This CDR3 region has 15 residues. The CDR3 here is CASSPIGGDYNEQFF. DNA for the CDR3: TGTGCCAGCAGCCCCATTGGCGGGGATTACAATGAGCAGTTCTTC.

This chain connects TRBV2 to TRBJ2-5; 12 nucleotides line up with TRBD2. Germline lookup yields CDR1 SNHLY and CDR2 FYNNEI. This CDR3 spans 15 amino acids. The J segment lost 2 bases and the V segment lost 5 bases, leaving 3 bases of the junction unmatched. Written as DNA, the CDR3 is TGTGCCAGCAGTCAAACTAGCGGGAGGCAAGAGACCCAGTACTTC. Translating it yields CASSQTSGRQETQYF. Using reference TRBV2 and TRBJ2-5 for the parts outside the CDR3, the full variable domain is EPEVTQTPSHQVTQMGQEVILRCVPISNHLYFYWYRQILGQKVEFLVSFYNNEISEKSEIFDDQFSVERPDGSNFTLKIRSTKLEDSAMYFCASSQTSGRQETQYFGPGTRLLVL.

This rearrangement joins TRBV6-2 or TRBV6-3 to TRBJ2-3, with 11 bases matching TRBD2. The CDR3 totals 15 residues. The V segment lost 2 bases and the J segment 7 bases; nucleotides outside the gene matches: 5. Germline CDR1 reads MNHEY; CDR2 reads SVGEGT. CDR3 nucleotides: TGTGCCAGCAGTTACGGGACTAGCGGAGGAAATACGCAGTATTTT. Its translation is CASSYGTSGGNTQYF.

The chain links TRBV19 to TRBJ1-1; 7 bases line up with TRBD1. Germline V gene lookup returns CDR1 LNHDA and CDR2 SQIVND (reference sequence). The CDR3 runs 13 residues. Germline trimming cut 3 bases from V and 6 bases from J; bases unmatched to any gene: 4. CDR3 region: CASSINRGAEAFF. In DNA form, the CDR3 reads TGTGCCAGTAGTATTAACAGGGGCGCTGAAGCTTTCTTT. The whole variable domain, filled in from reference TRBV19 and TRBJ1-1, reads DGGITQSPKYLFRKEGQNVTLSCEQNLNHDAMYWYRQDPGQGLRLIYYSQIVNDFQKGDIAEGYSVSREKKESFPLTVTSAQKNPTAFYLCASSINRGAEAFFGQGTRLTVV.

This chain links TRBV4-2 with TRBJ2-1; a weak D match, TRBD2 (7 bases). The germline V gene encodes CDR1 LGHNA and CDR2 YNFKEQ. The CDR3 is 18 amino acids. Trimming pared 0 bases from V and 10 bases from J, leaving 25 bases between. Written as DNA, the CDR3 is TGTGCCAGCAGCCAAGATCAGGGGAGGGCCTGGGATGATACGGAGCAGTTCTTC. Encoded protein: CASSQDQGRAWDDTEQFF.

The chain combines TRBV29-1 with TRBJ2-7; D perhaps matches TRBD2 (5 bases). This CDR3 has 14 amino acids. Between the trimmed V and J ends, which lost 2 bases and 2 bases, there was a span of 13 bases. Germline V gene lookup returns CDR1 SQVTM and CDR2 ANQGSEA. CDR3 residues: CSVESSAGTYEQYF. The DNA for the CDR3 is TGCAGCGTTGAAAGTTCGGCGGGTACCTACGAGCAGTACTTC.

The count of this clone is one. The chain has TRBV5-6 and TRBJ2-5; TRBD2 matches at 10 bases. Per germline, CDR1 SGHDT and CDR2 YYEEEE. CDR3 length: 17 amino acids. With 5 bases clipped from V and 2 bases from J, the junction kept 12 bases outside the gene matches. The CDR3 DNA is TGTGCCAGCAGAGCTTTCTCGACTAGCGGGCTACAAGAGACCCAGTACTTC. It encodes CASRAFSTSGLQETQYF.

The chain has TRBV6-1 and TRBJ1-1; TRBD1 might be the D (5 bases). There are 16 residues in the CDR3. In germline, CDR1 is MNHNS, CDR2 SASEGT. Trimming removed 4 bases at V and 2 bases at J, with 17 bases between. CDR3 DNA sequence: TGTGCCAGCAGTGTTCCGGGGGGAACCACTAACACTGAAGCTTTCTTT. It is translated as CASSVPGGTTNTEAFF.

The count of this clone is one. The chain employs TRBV11-3 and TRBJ2-7; possibly TRBD1 for D (5 bases). The CDR3 has 13 residues. Trimming shortened V by 5 bases and J by 4 bases, and 12 bases separated the two germline ends. The V gene's germline CDR1 is SGHNT and CDR2 YENEEA. CDR3 residues: CASSRGVAYEQYF. CDR3 nucleotides: TGTGCCAGCAGCAGGGGCGTCGCGTACGAGCAGTACTTC. Based on the CDR3 plus reference TRBV11-3 and TRBJ2-7, the full variable domain is EAGVVQSPRYKIIEKKQPVAFWCNPISGHNTLYWYLQNLGQGPELLIRYENEEAVDDSQLPKDRFSAERLKGVDSTLKIQPAELGDSAVYLCASSRGVAYEQYFGPGTRLTVT.

V and J are TRBV6-5 and TRBJ2-5, with 8 positions matching TRBD2. This CDR3 comprises 15 residues. Germline trimming cut 0 bases from V and 4 bases from J; bases unmatched to any gene: 4. The germline V gene encodes CDR1 MNHEY and CDR2 SVGAGI. The CDR3 protein is CASSYSGLAGETQYF. CDR3 sequence (DNA): TGTGCCAGCAGTTACTCGGGGCTAGCGGGAGAGACCCAGTACTTC.